A single T cell receptor (beta chain) is shown here with its context. The CDR3 is 16 residues long. The sample belongs to a study of blood T cell repertoires in COVID-19. In the study overall: Acute and convalescent COVID-19 specimens originated in the United States, Italy and Spain. T cells, B-cell-depleted T cells, or PBMCs provided the cDNA or gDNA that served as material.

In the authors' methods: It was from reference gene primer amplification that nucleated cell counts were estimated. TCRdb keeps only in-frame clones here, not all; method: immunoSEQ multiplex PCR. V, J and clone size reflect that table, while D and trimming were determined from the DNA. The sample contains some 290,000 clones, around 90% of which appear only once. The source is a woman aged 40 to 50 with COVID-19, enrolled during active disease. Sequenced input: peripheral blood. The V call is TRBV21-1, the J call TRBJ1-1; the DNA was not used to check the table's D call, TRBD1. TRBV21-1 is listed as a pseudogene. CDR3 bases: TGTGCCACACCCAGACAGGGAAAGGGAAAGAACACTGAAGCTTTCTTT. It encodes CATPRQGKGKNTEAFF.